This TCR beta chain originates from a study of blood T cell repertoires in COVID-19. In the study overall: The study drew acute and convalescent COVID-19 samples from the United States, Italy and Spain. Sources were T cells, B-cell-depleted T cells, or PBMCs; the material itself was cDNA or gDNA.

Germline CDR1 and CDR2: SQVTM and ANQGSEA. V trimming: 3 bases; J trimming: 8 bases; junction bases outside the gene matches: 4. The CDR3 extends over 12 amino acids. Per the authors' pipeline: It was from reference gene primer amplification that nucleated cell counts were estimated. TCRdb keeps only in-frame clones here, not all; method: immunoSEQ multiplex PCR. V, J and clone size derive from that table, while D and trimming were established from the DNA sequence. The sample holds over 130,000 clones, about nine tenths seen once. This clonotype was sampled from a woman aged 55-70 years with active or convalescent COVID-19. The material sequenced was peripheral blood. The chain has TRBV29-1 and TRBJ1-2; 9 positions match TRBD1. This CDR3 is CSVERQGGGYTF. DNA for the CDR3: TGCAGCGTTGAGAGACAGGGGGGAGGCTACACCTTC. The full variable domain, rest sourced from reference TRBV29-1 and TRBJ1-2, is SAVISQKPSRDICQRGTSLTIQCQVDSQVTMMFWYRQQPGQSLTLIATANQGSEATYESGFVIDKFPISRPNLTFSTLTVSNMSPEDSSIYLCSVERQGGGYTFGSGTRLTVV.